Listed below are T cell receptor beta chains from one sample, sequenced in a study of a mutant IDH1 vaccine in newly diagnosed glioma. TCRdb's table, derived via immunoSEQ multiplex PCR, lists solely in-frame clones and lacks some. The sample includes approximately 36,000 clones, roughly 78% of them seen just once. The source was PBMCs, collected from a glioma patient treated with radiotherapy, temozolomide or both. These receptor sequences come from a man aged 35 to 55 with glioma. Some clones in this sample may be carry-over from other donors' samples. The CDR3 runs from the conserved cysteine through the conserved F or W. The order of the fields is clone size, J gene, D gene, V gene, CDR3 DNA, CDR3 protein. D genes are given only for firm matches. A clone size is listed for some rows: how often the clone was seen (once, few, many), or a class if it is expanded.

clone_size: -
j_call: TRBJ2-5
d_call: TRBD2
v_call: TRBV9
cdr3_nt: TGTGCCAGCAGCGGAGATGGGACTAGCGGGGGGAACCAAGAGACCCAGTACTTC
cdr3_aa: CASSGDGTSGGNQETQYF

clone_size: -
j_call: TRBJ2-1
d_call: -
v_call: TRBV9
cdr3_nt: TGTGCCAGCAGCGTAGCGAGCGGGCAGGGTAATGAGCAGTTCTTC
cdr3_aa: CASSVASGQGNEQFF

clone_size: once
j_call: TRBJ1-2
d_call: -
v_call: TRBV7-2
cdr3_nt: TGTGCCAGCAGCTCACCTCGGAGTAGGGACTATGGCTACACCTTC
cdr3_aa: CASSSPRSRDYGYTF

clone_size: -
j_call: TRBJ2-3
d_call: TRBD1
v_call: TRBV9
cdr3_nt: TGTGCCAGCAGCGGCCGGGACAGTCCCCCAGATACGCAGTATTTT
cdr3_aa: CASSGRDSPPDTQYF

clone_size: few
j_call: TRBJ1-1
d_call: -
v_call: TRBV29-1
cdr3_nt: TGCAGCTCCCCGGGAGGGAGTTTGGACACTGAAGCTTTCTTT
cdr3_aa: CSSPGGSLDTEAFF

clone_size: -
j_call: TRBJ2-3
d_call: -
v_call: TRBV7-8
cdr3_nt: TGTGCCAGCAGCTTAGGATGGGCAGCAGATACGCAGTATTTT
cdr3_aa: CASSLGWAADTQYF

clone_size: -
j_call: TRBJ1-2
d_call: -
v_call: TRBV5-1
cdr3_nt: TGCGCCAGCAGCTCCCAGGGAAGTAAGGATGGCTACACCTTC
cdr3_aa: CASSSQGSKDGYTF

clone_size: -
j_call: TRBJ2-3
d_call: -
v_call: TRBV5-4
cdr3_nt: TGTGCCAGCAGCTCGTTGGTAGATACGCAGTATTTT
cdr3_aa: CASSSLVDTQYF

clone_size: -
j_call: TRBJ1-2
d_call: -
v_call: TRBV27
cdr3_nt: TGTGCCAGCAGTACAAGGGGGATGGATGGCTACACCTTC
cdr3_aa: CASSTRGMDGYTF

clone_size: -
j_call: TRBJ2-3
d_call: -
v_call: TRBV25-1
cdr3_nt: TGTGCCAGCAGTGACCCCTCGACTGCGGGTACGCAGTATTTT
cdr3_aa: CASSDPSTAGTQYF

clone_size: -
j_call: TRBJ1-6
d_call: -
v_call: TRBV5-6
cdr3_nt: TGTGCCAGCAGCTTAGGGGGTTTCACCCTCCACTTT
cdr3_aa: CASSLGGFTLHF

clone_size: -
j_call: TRBJ2-5
d_call: TRBD2
v_call: TRBV7-2
cdr3_nt: TGTGCCAGCAGCTTAGGTAGCGGGGTCCAAGAGACCCAGTACTTC
cdr3_aa: CASSLGSGVQETQYF

clone_size: once
j_call: TRBJ1-4
d_call: -
v_call: TRBV6-5
cdr3_nt: TGTGCCAGCAGTCCGACAGGACCTAATGAAAAACTGTTTTTT
cdr3_aa: CASSPTGPNEKLFF

clone_size: once
j_call: TRBJ1-3
d_call: -
v_call: TRBV19
cdr3_nt: TGTGCCAGTAGCCCACCAGGGAGTCGGGGAAACACCATATATTTT
cdr3_aa: CASSPPGSRGNTIYF

clone_size: -
j_call: TRBJ1-5
d_call: -
v_call: TRBV7-2
cdr3_nt: TGTGCCAGCAGCTCGAACCCGGACGAGCCCCAGCATTTT
cdr3_aa: CASSSNPDEPQHF

clone_size: few
j_call: TRBJ2-7
d_call: TRBD1
v_call: TRBV5-1
cdr3_nt: TGCGCCAGCAGCAGGGGAGGGACAGGGTCACACGAGCAGTACTTC
cdr3_aa: CASSRGGTGSHEQYF

clone_size: -
j_call: TRBJ2-7
d_call: -
v_call: TRBV7-9
cdr3_nt: TGTGCCAGCCGGGACAACTCCTACGAGCAGTACTTC
cdr3_aa: CASRDNSYEQYF

clone_size: -
j_call: TRBJ1-2
d_call: -
v_call: TRBV2
cdr3_nt: TGTGCCAGCAGTTCCGGGGGATTAGGCTACACCTTC
cdr3_aa: CASSSGGLGYTF

clone_size: once
j_call: TRBJ1-5
d_call: -
v_call: TRBV6-1
cdr3_nt: TGTGCCAGCACGGGCCGGCGAGGGGGCAATCAGCCCCAGCATTTT
cdr3_aa: CASTGRRGGNQPQHF

clone_size: -
j_call: TRBJ2-2
d_call: -
v_call: TRBV7-9
cdr3_nt: TGTGCCAGCAGTCGCCTCACCCAGACGAACACCGGGGAGCTGTTTTTT
cdr3_aa: CASSRLTQTNTGELFF

clone_size: -
j_call: TRBJ1-1
d_call: -
v_call: TRBV11-3
cdr3_nt: TGTGCCAGCAGCTTAACAGGGAACACTGAAGCTTTCTTT
cdr3_aa: CASSLTGNTEAFF

clone_size: -
j_call: TRBJ1-2
d_call: -
v_call: TRBV5-6
cdr3_nt: TGTGCCAGCAGCTTGGACAGGGGCTACACCTTC
cdr3_aa: CASSLDRGYTF

clone_size: -
j_call: TRBJ2-5
d_call: -
v_call: TRBV5-8
cdr3_nt: TGTGCCAGCAGCTCTTCGATCGCGGGACCTCAAGAGACCCAGTACTTC
cdr3_aa: CASSSSIAGPQETQYF

clone_size: -
j_call: TRBJ1-4
d_call: -
v_call: TRBV28
cdr3_nt: TGTGCCAGCAGTTTTTACCAGGGAGCAACTAATGAAAAACTGTTTTTT
cdr3_aa: CASSFYQGATNEKLFF

clone_size: -
j_call: TRBJ1-3
d_call: -
v_call: TRBV6-1
cdr3_nt: TGTGCCAGCAGTGAAGCCCACGGCGGAAGCTCTGGAAACACCATATATTTT
cdr3_aa: CASSEAHGGSSGNTIYF

clone_size: once
j_call: TRBJ1-2
d_call: -
v_call: TRBV6-4
cdr3_nt: TGTGCCAGCAGTGTTGACGGCTATGGCTACACCTTC
cdr3_aa: CASSVDGYGYTF

clone_size: -
j_call: TRBJ2-6
d_call: -
v_call: TRBV6-4
cdr3_nt: TGTGCCAGCAGTGACAGTTCAGGGTCTGGGGCCAACGTCCTGACTTTC
cdr3_aa: CASSDSSGSGANVLTF

clone_size: -
j_call: TRBJ2-1
d_call: TRBD2
v_call: TRBV25-1
cdr3_nt: TGTGCCAGCAGTGAATATGGGGGGGGGTTCGATGAGCAGTTCTTC
cdr3_aa: CASSEYGGGFDEQFF

clone_size: few
j_call: TRBJ2-3
d_call: -
v_call: TRBV4-1
cdr3_nt: TGCGCCAGCAGCCAAGAGTTAGGAACGCAGTATTTT
cdr3_aa: CASSQELGTQYF

clone_size: -
j_call: TRBJ1-1
d_call: -
v_call: TRBV19
cdr3_nt: TGTGCCAGTAGGCGGGAACTTAACACTGAAGCTTTCTTT
cdr3_aa: CASRRELNTEAFF

clone_size: -
j_call: TRBJ1-1
d_call: -
v_call: TRBV18
cdr3_nt: TGTGCCAGCTCACCAATGGGGCGCGATGGGGGAACGGGAGCTTTCTTT
cdr3_aa: CASSPMGRDGGTGAFF

clone_size: -
j_call: TRBJ2-2
d_call: -
v_call: TRBV5-4
cdr3_nt: TGTGCCAGCAGCTTGGGCAGGGTACTGAACACCGGGGAGCTGTTTTTT
cdr3_aa: CASSLGRVLNTGELFF

clone_size: few
j_call: TRBJ2-7
d_call: -
v_call: TRBV10-3
cdr3_nt: TGTGCCATCAGGCCGGGGGTGAGCTCCTACGAGCAGTACTTC
cdr3_aa: CAIRPGVSSYEQYF

clone_size: -
j_call: TRBJ1-2
d_call: -
v_call: TRBV2
cdr3_nt: TGTGCCAGCAGCTTCGGTCCAAACTATGGCTACACCTTC
cdr3_aa: CASSFGPNYGYTF

clone_size: -
j_call: TRBJ2-1
d_call: TRBD1
v_call: TRBV2
cdr3_nt: TGTGCCAGCAGGACAGGGGCTTCATACAATGAGCAGTTCTTC
cdr3_aa: CASRTGASYNEQFF

clone_size: -
j_call: TRBJ2-5
d_call: -
v_call: TRBV6-5
cdr3_nt: TGTGCCAGCAGTTCCCGGGACCCAAAAGAGGCCCAGTACTTC
cdr3_aa: CASSSRDPKEAQYF

clone_size: -
j_call: TRBJ2-7
d_call: TRBD2
v_call: TRBV19
cdr3_nt: TGTGCCAGTACCTCAATATGGGGGGGATCATACGAGCAGTACTTC
cdr3_aa: CASTSIWGGSYEQYF

clone_size: -
j_call: TRBJ2-7
d_call: -
v_call: TRBV2
cdr3_nt: TGTGCCAGCAGGAGGGAAAGTAACGAGCAGTACTTC
cdr3_aa: CASRRESNEQYF

clone_size: few
j_call: TRBJ1-3
d_call: -
v_call: TRBV29-1
cdr3_nt: TGCAGCGACTACAGGGTTGACTCTGGAAACACCATATATTTT
cdr3_aa: CSDYRVDSGNTIYF

clone_size: -
j_call: TRBJ2-3
d_call: -
v_call: TRBV27
cdr3_nt: TGTGCCAGCAGTTTCCTTGCGGGTAAGAGCACAGATACGCAGTATTTT
cdr3_aa: CASSFLAGKSTDTQYF

clone_size: -
j_call: TRBJ2-1
d_call: TRBD1
v_call: TRBV10-2
cdr3_nt: TGCGCCAGCAGTGACGAGACAGGGTACAATGAGCAGTTCTTC
cdr3_aa: CASSDETGYNEQFF

clone_size: -
j_call: TRBJ2-2
d_call: TRBD1
v_call: TRBV19
cdr3_nt: TGTGCCAGTAGTACCCCCGGGACAGGATCCCTGGGTGGGGAGCTGTTTTTT
cdr3_aa: CASSTPGTGSLGGELFF

clone_size: -
j_call: TRBJ1-1
d_call: TRBD1
v_call: TRBV6-6
cdr3_nt: TGTGCCAGCAGTTCTATGGGACAGGGTCACACTGAAGCTTTCTTT
cdr3_aa: CASSSMGQGHTEAFF

clone_size: once
j_call: TRBJ1-2
d_call: -
v_call: TRBV7-8
cdr3_nt: TGTGCCAGCAGCAGGGGACGGGGAGCTTCTAACTATGGCTACACCTTC
cdr3_aa: CASSRGRGASNYGYTF

clone_size: -
j_call: TRBJ2-2
d_call: TRBD1
v_call: TRBV6-6
cdr3_nt: TGTGCCAGCAGTTTCACCGGGACAGCGAACACCGGGGAGCTGTTTTTT
cdr3_aa: CASSFTGTANTGELFF

clone_size: medium-sized
j_call: TRBJ1-4
d_call: -
v_call: TRBV9
cdr3_nt: TGTGCCAGCAGTCCGAATTGGGGAAATGAAAAACTGTTTTTT
cdr3_aa: CASSPNWGNEKLFF

clone_size: -
j_call: TRBJ1-6
d_call: TRBD1
v_call: TRBV9
cdr3_nt: TGTGCCAGCAGCGGGACAGGGATGAATTCACCCCTCCACTTT
cdr3_aa: CASSGTGMNSPLHF

clone_size: -
j_call: TRBJ1-2
d_call: -
v_call: TRBV5-6
cdr3_nt: TGTGCCAGCAGCTTGGGCCACTGGGAGGGCTACACCTTC
cdr3_aa: CASSLGHWEGYTF

clone_size: -
j_call: TRBJ2-1
d_call: -
v_call: TRBV5-4
cdr3_nt: TGTGCCAGCAGCTTGGTTCGCGGATCTTACAATGAGCAGTTCTTC
cdr3_aa: CASSLVRGSYNEQFF

clone_size: -
j_call: TRBJ2-3
d_call: TRBD2
v_call: TRBV5-6
cdr3_nt: TGTGCCAGCAGCGAACTAGCGGCCGCCCCGAGCACAGATACGCAGTATTTT
cdr3_aa: CASSELAAAPSTDTQYF

clone_size: -
j_call: TRBJ1-4
d_call: -
v_call: TRBV6-5
cdr3_nt: TGTGCCAGCAGTTACTCGATGGGTCCTTGGGAAAAACTGTTTTTT
cdr3_aa: CASSYSMGPWEKLFF